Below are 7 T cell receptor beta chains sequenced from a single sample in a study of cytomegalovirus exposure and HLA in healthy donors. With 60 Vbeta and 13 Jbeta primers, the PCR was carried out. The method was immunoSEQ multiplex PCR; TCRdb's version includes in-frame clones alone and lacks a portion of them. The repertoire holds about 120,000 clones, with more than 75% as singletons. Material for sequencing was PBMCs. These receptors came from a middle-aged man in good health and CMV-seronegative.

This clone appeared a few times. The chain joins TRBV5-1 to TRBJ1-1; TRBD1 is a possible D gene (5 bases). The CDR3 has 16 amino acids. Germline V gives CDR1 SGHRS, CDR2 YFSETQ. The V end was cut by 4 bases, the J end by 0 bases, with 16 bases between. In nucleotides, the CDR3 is TGCGCCAGCAGCGCCGGGGGGGGGACCATGAACACTGAAGCTTTCTTT. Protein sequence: CASSAGGGTMNTEAFF.

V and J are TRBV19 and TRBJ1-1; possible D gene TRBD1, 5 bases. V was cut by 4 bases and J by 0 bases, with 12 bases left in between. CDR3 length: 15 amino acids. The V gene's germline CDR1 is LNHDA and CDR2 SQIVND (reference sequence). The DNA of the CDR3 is TGTGCCAGTAGTAGGGGCGGGGGGATGAACACTGAAGCTTTCTTT. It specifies CASSRGGGMNTEAFF.

The CDR3 DNA reads as TGTGCCAGCAGCTTCCGACTAGCGGGGGCCCTACCTAGCACAGATACGCAGTATTTT. Its protein is CASSFRLAGALPSTDTQYF. The chain employs TRBV9 and TRBJ2-3; TRBD2 matches at 12 bases. Losses at the gene ends were 4 bases for V and 0 bases for J; bases not matched to a gene: 12. CDR1 SGDLS and CDR2 YYNGEE come from the germline V gene. The CDR3 loop spans 19 amino acids.

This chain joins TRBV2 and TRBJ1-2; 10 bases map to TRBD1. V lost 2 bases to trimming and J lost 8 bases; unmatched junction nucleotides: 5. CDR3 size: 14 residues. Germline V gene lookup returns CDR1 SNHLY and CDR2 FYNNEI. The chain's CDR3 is CASSEQDRGNGYTF. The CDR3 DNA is TGTGCCAGCAGTGAACAGGACAGGGGGAACGGCTACACCTTC.

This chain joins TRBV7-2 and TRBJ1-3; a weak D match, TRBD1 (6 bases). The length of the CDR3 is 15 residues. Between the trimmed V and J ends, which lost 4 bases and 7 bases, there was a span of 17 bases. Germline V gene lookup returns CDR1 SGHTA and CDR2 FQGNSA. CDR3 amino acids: CASSSGWTDGNTIYF. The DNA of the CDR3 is TGTGCCAGCAGCTCGGGGTGGACAGATGGGAACACCATATATTTT.

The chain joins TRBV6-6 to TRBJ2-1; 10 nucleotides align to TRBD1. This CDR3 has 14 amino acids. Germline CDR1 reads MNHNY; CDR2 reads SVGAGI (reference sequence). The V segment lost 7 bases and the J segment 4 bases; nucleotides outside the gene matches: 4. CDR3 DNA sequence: TGTGCCAGCAACCGACAGGGGGCTTACAATGAGCAGTTCTTC. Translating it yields CASNRQGAYNEQFF.

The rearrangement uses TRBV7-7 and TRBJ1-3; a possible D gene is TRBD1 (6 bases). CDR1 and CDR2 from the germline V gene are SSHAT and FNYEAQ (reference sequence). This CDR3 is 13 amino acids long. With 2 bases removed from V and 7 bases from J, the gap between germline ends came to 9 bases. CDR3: CASSLTQGNTIYF. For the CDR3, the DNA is TGTGCCAGCAGCTTAACCCAGGGGAACACCATATATTTT.